The present TCR beta chain was sequenced within a study of T cells after yellow fever vaccination. One entry per CDR3 protein, called by TCRdb with MiXCR from the 5' RACE reads. The sample includes about 180,000 distinct CDR3 sequences, roughly 6.2% of them seen just once. V was shortened by 2 bases and J by 6 bases, with 8 bases between the two germline ends. The CDR3 sequence is 12 residues long. Germline V gene data show CDR1 as DFQATT and CDR2 as SNEGSKA (reference sequence). Sample: CD4+ T cells sorted from PBMCs, taken on the day of the first yellow fever vaccination. This clonotype originated in a young man who received the YFV17D yellow fever vaccine. The J gene is TRBJ1-5, the V gene TRBV20-1; D gene ambiguous. CDR3: CSARKGGQPQHF. CDR3 sequence (DNA): TGCAGTGCTAGAAAGGGAGGTCAGCCCCAGCATTTT.